This is a list of T cell receptor beta chains from one sample in a study of T cell changes during pregnancy in multiple sclerosis. This table comes from immunoSEQ multiplex PCR, and its TCRdb copy is limited to in-frame clones, with some not included. There are 40,000 to 60,000 clones in the sample; 85% to 95% occur only once, and 0.6% to 0.75% lies in the top ten. The sample consisted of CD4+ T cells from peripheral blood mononuclear cells, taken in the third trimester of pregnancy. Every receptor here comes from a female donor with multiple sclerosis, enrolled in a pregnancy study. The CDR3 runs from the conserved cysteine through the conserved F or W. A D gene is named only where the DNA matches it firmly.

d_call j_call v_call cdr3_aa cdr3_nt
NA TRBJ1-3 TRBV5-1 CASSQTDNSGNTIYF TGCGCCAGCAGCCAGACAGACAACTCTGGAAACACCATATATTTT
NA TRBJ2-7 TRBV5-1 CASSLVGGTYEQYF TGCGCCAGCAGCTTGGTAGGAGGAACCTACGAGCAGTACTTC
TRBD1 TRBJ2-7 TRBV5-1 CASGDSAYEQYF TGCGCCAGCGGGGACAGTGCCTACGAGCAGTACTTC
NA TRBJ2-7 TRBV6-5 CASSRHRESSYEQYF TGTGCCAGCAGTAGACACAGGGAGAGCTCCTACGAGCAGTACTTC
TRBD1 TRBJ1-4 TRBV19 CASSSTGGFSEKLFF TGTGCCAGTAGTTCTACAGGGGGCTTTAGTGAAAAACTGTTTTTT
NA TRBJ1-2 TRBV9 CASSDGQLGVGYTF TGTGCCAGCAGCGACGGACAGCTAGGGGTTGGCTACACCTTC
TRBD2 TRBJ2-1 TRBV2 CASSDSRLAGNYNEQFF TGTGCCAGCAGTGATAGTCGGCTAGCGGGGAACTACAATGAGCAGTTCTTC
TRBD2 TRBJ2-1 TRBV18 CASSPSGRTEQFF TGTGCCAGCTCACCAAGCGGGAGAACTGAGCAGTTCTTC
TRBD2 TRBJ2-1 TRBV28 CASSPTSGDYNEQFF TGTGCCAGCAGCCCCACTAGCGGGGACTACAATGAGCAGTTCTTC
NA TRBJ1-3 TRBV5-1 CASSSSGFGNTIYF TGCGCCAGCAGCTCGTCAGGGTTCGGAAACACCATATATTTT
NA TRBJ1-3 TRBV5-8 CASSFRGGGNTIYF TGTGCCAGCAGCTTCCGGGGTGGTGGAAACACCATATATTTT
NA TRBJ1-1 TRBV6-1 CASSEAGGHNTEAFF TGTGCCAGCAGTGAAGCTGGGGGACACAACACTGAAGCTTTCTTT
NA TRBJ2-1 TRBV6-5 CASSLLTAPLEEQFF TGTGCCAGCAGCCTGCTAACAGCCCCACTTGAGGAGCAGTTCTTC
TRBD2 TRBJ2-1 TRBV7-9 CASKKAGGFRGNEQFF TGTGCCAGCAAAAAGGCGGGAGGATTCAGGGGTAATGAGCAGTTCTTC
TRBD1 TRBJ1-4 TRBV5-1 CASSSTSPGTGGEKLFF TGCGCCAGCAGCTCAACGAGTCCCGGGACAGGGGGGGAAAAACTGTTTTTT
NA TRBJ2-7 TRBV19 CASSISVASYEQYF TGTGCCAGTAGTATTAGCGTAGCCTCCTACGAGCAGTACTTC
NA TRBJ1-1 TRBV5-6 CASSSPVARNTEAFF TGTGCCAGCAGCTCTCCCGTGGCACGCAACACTGAAGCTTTCTTT
NA TRBJ1-4 TRBV7-9 CASSSTGTPLEKLFF TGTGCCAGCAGCTCTACCGGGACACCCCTTGAAAAACTGTTTTTT
TRBD2 TRBJ2-1 TRBV6-6 CASWRSGRKENEQFF TGTGCCAGCTGGAGGAGCGGGAGGAAAGAAAATGAGCAGTTCTTC
NA TRBJ1-2 TRBV15 CATSEGDSNYGYTF TGTGCCACCAGCGAGGGTGACTCCAACTATGGCTACACCTTC
NA TRBJ1-1 TRBV5-1 CASSLEVGLLTEAFF TGCGCCAGCAGCTTGGAGGTTGGACTACTCACTGAAGCTTTCTTT
TRBD2 TRBJ2-3 TRBV6-1 CASSVSGLAGGTDTQYF TGTGCCAGCAGTGTTTCTGGACTAGCGGGAGGCACAGATACGCAGTATTTT
TRBD2 TRBJ2-1 TRBV18 CASSPPWLAGLGVYEQFF TGTGCCAGCTCACCACCTTGGCTCGCAGGACTAGGAGTCTATGAGCAGTTCTTC
TRBD1 TRBJ1-2 TRBV30 CAIARGQGNYGYTF TGTGCGATAGCACGGGGACAGGGGAACTATGGCTACACCTTC
TRBD2 TRBJ2-2 TRBV5-4 CASRRGQRELGELFF TGTGCCAGCCGAAGGGGTCAGCGGGAGTTAGGGGAGCTGTTTTTT
NA TRBJ2-3 TRBV14 CASSQFHAGVTDTQYF TGTGCCAGCAGCCAATTTCACGCGGGCGTCACAGATACGCAGTATTTT
NA TRBJ1-1 TRBV27 CASSKGQMNTEAFF TGTGCCAGCAGTAAAGGACAGATGAACACTGAAGCTTTCTTT
TRBD1 TRBJ1-2 TRBV28 CASSATLTGRNGYTF TGTGCCAGCAGTGCCACCCTGACAGGGAGAAATGGCTACACCTTC
NA TRBJ2-5 TRBV6-5 CASSSHLLQETQYF TGTGCCAGCAGTTCCCACCTCCTACAAGAGACCCAGTACTTC
TRBD1 TRBJ2-7 TRBV9 CASSVGGQGYEQYF TGTGCCAGCAGCGTAGGTGGACAGGGTTACGAGCAGTACTTC
NA TRBJ2-3 TRBV28 CASSSQTDTQYF TGTGCCAGCAGTTCCCAAACAGATACGCAGTATTTT
NA TRBJ1-2 TRBV10-3 CAISVRSGSPEGYTF TGTGCCATCAGTGTGCGGAGCGGGTCCCCGGAGGGCTACACCTTC